This TCR beta chain was profiled in a study of blood T cell repertoires in COVID-19. Germline CDR1 LNHDA, CDR2 SQIVND (reference sequence). Trimming cost V 2 bases and J 4 bases, with 15 bases left between them. This CDR3 is 15 amino acids long. The data were produced by immunoSEQ multiplex PCR, yet TCRdb's version contains in-frame clones alone and is incomplete. The table has about 150,000 clones, about 86% seen once. The TCR originated in an older woman with active or convalescent COVID-19. V is TRBV19 and J is TRBJ2-7; maybe TRBD2 (5 bases). What was sequenced was peripheral blood. The CDR3 here is CASSISSGKRYEQYF. The DNA of the CDR3 is TGTGCCAGTAGTATATCATCGGGGAAAAGGTACGAGCAGTACTTC.